The 17 T cell receptor beta chains given below trace back to one sample, sequenced in a study of vaccination and CD4 T cells after COVID-19. No cognate antigen is known for these TCRs. With the Oncomine TCR Beta short-read assay, DNA from cultured CD4+ T cells was sequenced. TCRdb reprocessed the PCR reads via MiXCR and lists one record per CDR3 protein. Of approximately 9,400 distinct CDR3 sequences in the sample, about 28% were seen once. Noted treatment: approximately 11-day PBMC culture with coronavirus spike peptide pools or control peptides (ViraFEST assay). The sample was CD4+ T cells from blood, cultured in vitro, taken after SARS-CoV-2 vaccination. The receptors originated from a human donor who had recovered from COVID-19.

V gene TRBV7-9 combines with J gene TRBJ1-1, with D tentatively TRBD1 (5 bases). Between the trimmed V and J ends, which lost 4 bases and 0 bases, there was a span of 12 bases. Germline lookup yields CDR1 SEHNR and CDR2 FQNEAQ (reference sequence). The CDR3 has 15 residues. For the CDR3, the DNA is TGTGCCAGCAGCTCGTGGGGGGTTTTGAACACTGAAGCTTTCTTT. This translates into CASSSWGVLNTEAFF. Full variable domain (rest looked up from reference TRBV7-9 and TRBJ1-1): DTGVSQNPRHKITKRGQNVTFRCDPISEHNRLYWYRQTLGQGPEFLTYFQNEAQLEKSRLLSDRFSAERPKGSFSTLEIQRTEQGDSAMYLCASSSWGVLNTEAFFGQGTRLTVV.

The chain links TRBV11-2 to TRBJ2-7; 8 bases map to TRBD2. The germline gives CDR1 SGHAT, CDR2 FQNNGV. J gave up 4 bases and V 5 bases, and 4 bases lay outside the gene matches. The CDR3 covers 13 residues. The DNA of the CDR3 is TGTGCCAGCAGCCTGGGACTAGAATACGAGCAGTACTTC. Translated: CASSLGLEYEQYF.

The gene calls are TRBV11-2 and TRBJ2-7; no definite D call. The V gene lost 5 bases and the J gene lost 0 bases, with 11 bases spanning the gap. Per the germline V gene, CDR1 is SGHAT and CDR2 is FQNNGV. This CDR3 is built from 14 residues. The CDR3 DNA sequence: TGTGCCAGCAGCCCCGGACGGTCCTCCTACGAGCAGTACTTC. This encodes CASSPGRSSYEQYF.

A few counts support this clonotype. This rearrangement joins TRBV28 to TRBJ1-5; TRBD1 matches 9 bases. Germline CDR1 and CDR2: MDHEN and SYDVKM. J was trimmed by 5 bases and V by 2 bases; bases with no gene match: 4. The CDR3 is 15 amino acids. The CDR3 here is CASSLRGQGDQPQHF. The CDR3 DNA sequence: TGTGCCAGCAGTTTAAGGGGACAGGGAGATCAGCCCCAGCATTTT.

This clonotype was seen a handful of times. The chain joins TRBV6-5 to TRBJ2-7, with 11 bases aligning to TRBD1. Germline-derived CDR1 and CDR2 are MNHEY and SVGAGI. Trimming cost V 0 bases and J 4 bases; bases outside gene matches: 2. The CDR3 spans 15 residues. The CDR3 nucleotides read TGTGCCAGCAGTTACTCTCGGGACAGGGGGTACGAGCAGTACTTC. It translates to CASSYSRDRGYEQYF.

Only a few counts were recorded for this clonotype. The genes are TRBV6-4 and TRBJ1-1, with unresolved D. The CDR3 sequence is 11 residues long. CDR1 MRHNA and CDR2 SNTAGT come from the germline V gene. Deletions cut 4 bases from V and 11 bases from J, with 11 bases between. In DNA, the CDR3 is TGTGCCAGCAGTGCGGACGGTAGGGCTTTCTTT. Encoded protein: CASSADGRAFF.

V gene TRBV5-6 combines with J gene TRBJ1-2; weak D call: TRBD1 (6 bases). The V end lost 3 bases, the J end lost 4 bases, and 13 bases lay between the germline ends. This CDR3 is 14 amino acids long. CDR1 and CDR2 from the germline V gene are SGHDT and YYEEEE. For the CDR3, the DNA is TGTGCCAGCAGCTATGGACAGCTGAGCTATGGCTACACCTTC. Its translation is CASSYGQLSYGYTF.

The chain recombines TRBV11-2 with TRBJ2-1, with 8 bases aligning to TRBD2. Unmatched junction bases numbered 6, after V lost 4 bases and J lost 1 base. The CDR3 consists of 16 residues. Germline V gives CDR1 SGHAT, CDR2 FQNNGV. CDR3: CASSSGGAVSYNEQFF. The CDR3 coding sequence is TGTGCCAGCAGCTCCGGGGGGGCGGTATCCTACAATGAGCAGTTCTTC.

The chain recombines TRBV20-1 with TRBJ2-1; the match to TRBD2 covers 10 bases. The CDR3 is 15 amino acids. Trimming took 1 base from V and 8 from J; bases not matched to a gene: 8. Germline CDR1 reads DFQATT; CDR2 reads SNEGSKA (reference sequence). In DNA form, the CDR3 reads TGCAGTGCTAGAGCGAGCGGGAGGGCCGGGTATGAGCAGTTCTTC. Translating gives CSARASGRAGYEQFF.

V usage is TRBV4-3 and J usage is TRBJ2-2, with D tentatively TRBD1 (6 bases). The CDR3 spans 16 residues. Trimming took 0 bases from V and 5 from J, leaving 13 bases between them. Germline lookup yields CDR1 LGHNA and CDR2 YSLEER. This chain's CDR3 is CASSQDQPQGTGELFF. The CDR3 nucleotides are TGCGCCAGCAGCCAAGATCAGCCTCAGGGGACCGGGGAGCTGTTTTTT.

The chain links TRBV20-1 to TRBJ1-6, with 9 bases that match TRBD1. There are 15 residues in the CDR3. J gave up 7 bases and V 6 bases, and 10 bases lay outside the gene matches. Germline values: CDR1 DFQATT, CDR2 SNEGSKA (reference sequence). In DNA form, the CDR3 reads TGCAGTGCCCGAGAAACAGGGGGCTGGAATTCACCCCTCCACTTT. Translating it yields CSARETGGWNSPLHF.

This clonotype was counted a few times. The chain has TRBV6-2 or TRBV6-3 and TRBJ1-1, with a tentative D call TRBD1 (5 bases). The CDR3 length is 13 residues. Germline V gene data show CDR1 as MNHEY and CDR2 as SVGEGT. Trimming took 4 bases from V and 0 from J, leaving 6 bases between them. The CDR3 DNA reads as TGTGCCAGCAGTTTGACAGTGAACACTGAAGCTTTCTTT. Its protein product is CASSLTVNTEAFF.

This clonotype has a single count. In DNA, the CDR3 is TGTGCCAGCAGGTCACTAGCGGGAGGCGGGAGCACCGGGGAGCTGTTTTTT. This gives the protein CASRSLAGGGSTGELFF. V and J are TRBV6-1 and TRBJ2-2, with 12 bases lining up with TRBD2. The CDR3 spans 17 residues. Germline lookup yields CDR1 MNHNS and CDR2 SASEGT. Trimming removed 6 bases from V and 4 bases from J; junction bases left unmatched: 9.

In this sample, this clonotype turned up a few times. This chain uses TRBV28 with TRBJ2-7; D is ambiguous. Trimming pared 6 bases from V and 4 bases from J, leaving 4 bases between. Looked up from germline, CDR1 is MDHEN and CDR2 is SYDVKM. This CDR3 has 10 residues. For the CDR3, the DNA is TGTGCCAGCAGCCAGTACGAGCAGTACTTC. Its translation is CASSQYEQYF. Based on the CDR3 plus reference TRBV28 and TRBJ2-7, the full variable domain is DVKVTQSSRYLVKRTGEKVFLECVQDMDHENMFWYRQDPGLGLRLIYFSYDVKMKEKGDIPEGYSVSREKKERFSLILESASTNQTSMYLCASSQYEQYFGPGTRLTVT.

This clonotype was seen a handful of times. The chain employs TRBV6-2 or TRBV6-3 and TRBJ2-3, with D possibly matching TRBD1 (5 bases). Germline assignment: CDR1 MNHEY and CDR2 SVGEGT. This CDR3 has 13 residues. V gave up 0 bases and J gave up 9 bases, with 10 bases separating them. CDR3 bases: TGTGCCAGCAGTTACTCATGGGGCGGCACGCAGTATTTT. This encodes CASSYSWGGTQYF.

V usage is TRBV27 and J usage is TRBJ2-4; D is ambiguous. Trimming stripped 2 bases from V and 1 base from J, with 6 bases between. Germline assignment: CDR1 MNHEY and CDR2 SMNVEV (reference sequence). This CDR3 spans 14 amino acids. The CDR3 DNA is TGTGCCAGCAGTTTAGGACGGGCCAAAAACATTCAGTACTTC. Its translation is CASSLGRAKNIQYF.

The chain employs TRBV7-9 and TRBJ2-7, with TRBD2 matching over 8 bases. Germline V lookup: CDR1 SEHNR, CDR2 FQNEAQ (reference sequence). This CDR3 region has 14 residues. The V and J ends lost 5 bases and 2 bases, in that order; junction bases with no gene match: 5. CDR3 in amino acids: CASSPGGGTYEQYF. The CDR3 DNA sequence: TGTGCCAGCAGCCCGGGGGGGGGAACCTACGAGCAGTACTTC.